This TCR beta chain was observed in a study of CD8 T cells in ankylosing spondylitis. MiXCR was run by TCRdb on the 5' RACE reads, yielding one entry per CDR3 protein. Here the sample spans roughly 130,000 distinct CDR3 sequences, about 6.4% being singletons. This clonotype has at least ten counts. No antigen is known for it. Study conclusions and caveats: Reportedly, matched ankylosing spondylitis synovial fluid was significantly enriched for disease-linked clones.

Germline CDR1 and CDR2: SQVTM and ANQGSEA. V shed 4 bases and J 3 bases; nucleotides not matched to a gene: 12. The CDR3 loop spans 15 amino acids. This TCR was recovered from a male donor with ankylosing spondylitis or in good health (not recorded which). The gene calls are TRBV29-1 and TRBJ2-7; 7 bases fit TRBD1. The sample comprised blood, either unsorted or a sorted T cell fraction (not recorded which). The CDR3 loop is CSVGGRGQGDYEQYF. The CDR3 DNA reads TGCAGCGTTGGGGGTCGAGGGCAGGGGGACTACGAGCAGTACTTC.